This TCR beta chain is drawn from a study of cytomegalovirus exposure and HLA in healthy donors. Findings and caveats of the study: Immune exposure data for these donors was limited to CMV serostatus.

PCR amplification relied on 60 Vbeta primers (plus 13 Jbeta primers). This table comes from immunoSEQ multiplex PCR, and its TCRdb copy is limited to in-frame clones, with some not included. The table shows approximately 170,000 clones, with 75% to 85% occurring only once. This clone was recorded only once. Its antigen is not identified. The TCR was taken from a woman aged 45-65 years in good health and CMV-seronegative. The sample taken for sequencing was PBMCs.

CDR3: CASSGRLARETQYF. The CDR3 region has the DNA TGTGCCAGCAGCGGCCGACTAGCGCGGGAGACCCAGTACTTC. The chain uses TRBV9 and TRBJ2-5; 8 bases line up with TRBD2. After removal of 3 bases from V and 5 bases from J, the junction contained 6 bases not matched to a gene. The CDR3 covers 14 residues. The germline CDR1 and CDR2 sequences are SGDLS and YYNGEE.